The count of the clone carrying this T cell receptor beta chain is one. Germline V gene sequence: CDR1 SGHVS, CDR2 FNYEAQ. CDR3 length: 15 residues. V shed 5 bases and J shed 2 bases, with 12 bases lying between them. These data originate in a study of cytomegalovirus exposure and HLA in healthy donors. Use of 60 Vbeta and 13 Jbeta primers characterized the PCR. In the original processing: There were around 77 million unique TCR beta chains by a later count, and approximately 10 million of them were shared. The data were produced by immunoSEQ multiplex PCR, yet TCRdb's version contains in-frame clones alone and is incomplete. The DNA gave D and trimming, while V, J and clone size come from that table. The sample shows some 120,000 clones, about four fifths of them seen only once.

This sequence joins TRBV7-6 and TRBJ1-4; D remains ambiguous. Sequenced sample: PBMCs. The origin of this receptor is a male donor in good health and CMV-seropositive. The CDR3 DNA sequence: TGTGCCAGCAGCCCTCCCGGGTCTACTAATGAAAAACTGTTTTTT. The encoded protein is CASSPPGSTNEKLFF.